The 16 T cell receptor beta chains below all came from one sample that was sequenced in a study of identical twins (dated by TCRdb to about 2016). Libraries were prepared through 5' RACE. TCRdb shows the sequencer as Illumina HiSeq 2000. The public sequencing data were trimmed at Q25 with fastp and processed into clonotypes with MiXCR by TCRdb, which kept only in-frame beta chains. Every distinct CDR3 protein forms one entry, paired with its most common genes and DNA. In all, the sample holds 550,000 to 800,000 distinct CDR3 sequences, and roughly 7.2% of those were seen once. The biggest ten clones account for around 1.6% of the sample. The same sample was also used in a study of yellow fever vaccine responses in identical twins.

The sample taken for sequencing was PBMCs. The receptor source for this set is a woman younger than 30 in good health.

This clonotype has a count of ten or more. The rearrangement uses TRBV6-4 and TRBJ2-2; no clear D. Germline V CDR1 and CDR2: MRHNA, SNTAGT. CDR3 length: 14 residues. The ends were cut back, 2 bases at V and 5 bases at J, with 9 bases in the middle. This chain's CDR3 is CASSDRLGTGELFF. The DNA for the CDR3 is TGTGCCAGCAGTGACCGGTTAGGGACCGGGGAGCTGTTTTTT.

This clonotype was counted between two and nine times. The chain links TRBV20-1 to TRBJ1-3; D is unresolved. The V gene's germline CDR1 is DFQATT and CDR2 SNEGSKA (reference sequence). V lost 2 bases and J 0 bases, leaving 8 bases between the germline ends. The CDR3 extends over 14 amino acids. The CDR3 region is CSARNSGSGNTIYF. The CDR3 DNA sequence: TGCAGTGCTAGAAATAGTGGCTCTGGAAACACCATATATTTT.

This clonotype showed up just a few times. This chain uses TRBV7-9 with TRBJ2-4; D uncertain. Germline V gene lookup returns CDR1 SEHNR and CDR2 FQNEAQ (reference sequence). The V end lost 4 bases, the J end lost 15 bases, and 19 bases lay between the germline ends. CDR3 size: 13 residues. The CDR3 bases are TGTGCCAGCAGCTCACAGCCCGGACCCGCGCCGTACTTC. Encoded protein: CASSSQPGPAPYF.

This clonotype came up many times. The chain combines TRBV7-6 with TRBJ2-7; no clear D. The CDR3 is 16 amino acids. Trimming took 1 base from V and 5 from J, leaving 18 bases between them. The germline gives CDR1 SGHVS, CDR2 FNYEAQ. In DNA, the CDR3 is TGTGCCAGCAGCTTAGAAATTGGGCTTGGCACCAACGAGCAGTACTTC. It codes for CASSLEIGLGTNEQYF.

This chain connects TRBV10-3 to TRBJ2-5; TRBD1 agrees at 9 bases. Germline CDR1 is ENHRY and CDR2 is SYGVKD. The CDR3 is 13 amino acids. J was trimmed by 5 bases and V by 10 bases; bases with no gene match: 8. CDR3 sequence reads: CATQGALVETQYF. The CDR3 region has the DNA TGTGCCACACAGGGGGCGCTCGTGGAGACCCAGTACTTC.

The chain employs TRBV12-3 or TRBV12-4 and TRBJ2-7; D is unclear. Trimming pared 1 base from V and 1 base from J, leaving 5 bases between. The CDR3 runs 13 residues. The CDR3 here is CASSLGKSYEQYF. The CDR3, as DNA: TGTGCCAGCAGTTTAGGCAAGTCCTACGAGCAGTACTTC.

This rearrangement joins TRBV7-3 to TRBJ2-3, with a weak D call TRBD2 (6 bases). Per germline, CDR1 SGHTA and CDR2 FQGTGA. Trimming cost V 2 bases and J 6 bases, with 9 bases left between them. The CDR3 length is 13 residues. The CDR3 DNA follows: TGTGCCAGCAGCTTACACACTAGCGATACGCAGTATTTT. It yields the protein CASSLHTSDTQYF.

This clonotype appeared a few times. The CDR3 region is CASNTGASTGELFF. The DNA for the CDR3 is TGTGCCAGCAACACAGGGGCGAGCACCGGGGAGCTGTTTTTT. The rearrangement uses TRBV19 and TRBJ2-2, with TRBD1 matching over 7 bases. This CDR3 spans 14 amino acids. Germline trimming cut 9 bases from V and 4 bases from J; bases unmatched to any gene: 8. The V gene's germline CDR1 is LNHDA and CDR2 SQIVND (reference sequence).

V usage is TRBV5-6 and J usage is TRBJ1-5; D may be TRBD1 (5 bases). Germline assignment: CDR1 SGHDT and CDR2 YYEEEE. Trimming pared 5 bases from V and 0 bases from J, leaving 15 bases between. The CDR3 spans 16 residues. CDR3 loop: CASSTDSAYSNQPQHF. The CDR3 nucleotides are TGTGCCAGCAGTACCGACAGCGCCTATAGCAATCAGCCCCAGCATTTT.

The rearrangement links TRBV20-1 to TRBJ2-7; D ambiguous. The CDR3 sequence is 12 residues long. CDR1 and CDR2 from the germline V gene are DFQATT and SNEGSKA (reference sequence). Trimming took off 0 bases at V and 3 bases at J, with 6 bases between the two ends. The DNA of the CDR3 is TGCAGTGCTAGAGATCGGTACTACGAGCAGTACTTC. Its translation is CSARDRYYEQYF.

This clonotype has only a few counts. The chain uses TRBV28 and TRBJ2-3, with 9 bases that match TRBD1. V shed 7 bases and J 8 bases; nucleotides not matched to a gene: 7. Looked up from germline, CDR1 is MDHEN and CDR2 is SYDVKM. The CDR3 is made up of 13 amino acids. The CDR3 loop reads CASKGTGIVTQYF. Here the CDR3 DNA reads TGTGCCAGCAAAGGGACAGGGATTGTTACGCAGTATTTT. Combining the CDR3 with reference TRBV28 and TRBJ2-3 gives the whole variable domain DVKVTQSSRYLVKRTGEKVFLECVQDMDHENMFWYRQDPGLGLRLIYFSYDVKMKEKGDIPEGYSVSREKKERFSLILESASTNQTSMYLCASKGTGIVTQYFGPGTRLTVL.

The table lists this clonotype with many counts. The V call is TRBV29-1, the J call TRBJ1-1, with D unresolved. The CDR3 spans 14 residues. The germline gives CDR1 SQVTM, CDR2 ANQGSEA. Trimming removed 1 base at V and 0 bases at J, with 9 bases between. The CDR3, as DNA: TGCAGCGTTGAAGGGGGTAGGATGAACACTGAAGCTTTCTTT. Protein product: CSVEGGRMNTEAFF.

The chain joins TRBV7-2 to TRBJ2-7, with a tentative D call TRBD2 (5 bases). CDR3 length: 14 amino acids. The V end was cut by 0 bases, the J end by 2 bases, with 8 bases between. Germline V gene sequence: CDR1 SGHTA, CDR2 FQGNSA. DNA for the CDR3: TGTGCCAGCAGCTTAGCGAGGGCTGCCTACGAGCAGTACTTC. Its protein product is CASSLARAAYEQYF.

V and J are TRBV19 and TRBJ2-1; the D gene is possibly TRBD1 (6 bases). The CDR3 extends over 12 amino acids. The germline V gene encodes CDR1 LNHDA and CDR2 SQIVND (reference sequence). V lost 5 bases to trimming and J lost 9 bases, with 11 bases between them. CDR3 nucleotide sequence: TGTGCCAGTAGTGGCAGGGGAGTTGAGCAGTTCTTC. It encodes CASSGRGVEQFF.

A few counts support this clonotype. The chain links TRBV4-1 to TRBJ2-3; 9 bases fit TRBD2. Germline V gives CDR1 MGHRA, CDR2 YSYEKL. CDR3 length equals 17 residues. The V and J ends lost 1 base and 2 bases, in that order; junction bases with no gene match: 7. CDR3: CASSQGWLAGATDTQYF. In DNA form, the CDR3 reads TGCGCCAGCAGCCAAGGCTGGTTAGCGGGGGCCACAGATACGCAGTATTTT.

This clonotype was detected ten times or more. V is TRBV12-3 or TRBV12-4 and J is TRBJ1-2; no definite D call. This CDR3 has 12 residues. Trimming stripped 6 bases from V and 6 bases from J, with 11 bases between. The CDR3 spells CASSYRPDGYTF. CDR3 in DNA: TGTGCCAGCAGCTACCGACCGGATGGCTACACCTTC.